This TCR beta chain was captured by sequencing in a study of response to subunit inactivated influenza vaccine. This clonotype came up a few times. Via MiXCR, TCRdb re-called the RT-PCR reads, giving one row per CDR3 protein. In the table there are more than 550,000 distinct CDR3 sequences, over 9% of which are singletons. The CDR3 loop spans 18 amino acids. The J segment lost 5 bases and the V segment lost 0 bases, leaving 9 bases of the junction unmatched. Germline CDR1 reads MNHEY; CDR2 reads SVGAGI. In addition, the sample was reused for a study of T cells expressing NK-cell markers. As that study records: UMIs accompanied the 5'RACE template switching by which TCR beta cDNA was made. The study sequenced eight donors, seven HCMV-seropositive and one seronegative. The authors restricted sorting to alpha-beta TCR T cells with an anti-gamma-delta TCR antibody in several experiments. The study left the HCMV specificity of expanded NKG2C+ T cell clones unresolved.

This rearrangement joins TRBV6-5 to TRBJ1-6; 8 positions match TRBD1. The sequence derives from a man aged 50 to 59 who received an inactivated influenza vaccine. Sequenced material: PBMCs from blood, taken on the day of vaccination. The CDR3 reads CASSYSTTGTGNNSPLHF. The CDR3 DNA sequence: TGTGCCAGCAGTTACTCGACTACAGGGACAGGAAATAATTCACCCCTCCACTTT.